The rows below give T cell receptor beta chains drawn from one sample of a study of cytomegalovirus exposure and HLA in healthy donors. Assay: immunoSEQ multiplex PCR; the TCRdb copy retains only in-frame clones and omits some. Here the sample spans approximately 150,000 clones, about three quarters being singletons. Sequencing input: PBMCs. The receptors shown here come from a man aged 25 to 45 in good health and CMV-seropositive. Each CDR3 is given without its conserved first and last residue.

TRBV11-3	TRBJ2-5	ASSLGRVETQY
TRBV11-2	TRBJ1-1	ASSLQGLGTEAF
TRBV19	TRBJ1-5	ASTHNTGYDQPQH
TRBV6-7	TRBJ2-3	ASSYPTGKPYPPLTDTQY
TRBV4-2	TRBJ1-5	ASSRIGGHQPQH
TRBV9	TRBJ1-3	ASSVGAGSGNTIY
TRBV28	TRBJ1-4	ASRAAANEKLF
TRBV5-4	TRBJ2-2	ASSDPSGLAGPGTGELF
TRBV28	TRBJ2-6	ASTQGAATGANVLT
TRBV6-5	TRBJ2-1	ASSYSRTGGHEQF
TRBV28	TRBJ2-1	ASRRSGRSDEQF
TRBV9	TRBJ2-2	ASSPYVGELF
TRBV30	TRBJ1-6	AWSALRTGVGGSPLH
TRBV28	TRBJ2-1	ASSLAPGTSGPEQF
TRBV10-3	TRBJ2-7	AITPGLAGAGEQY
TRBV7-9	TRBJ2-5	SSSLLEGPETQY
TRBV7-3	TRBJ2-3	ASSLEAGRARTQY
TRBV5-6	TRBJ2-2	ASSLGASGDTGELF
TRBV30	TRBJ2-4	AWSAPGAKNIQY
TRBV28	TRBJ1-5	ASSPNREHQPQH
TRBV19	TRBJ1-1	ASSPWEAVHTEAF
TRBV5-1	TRBJ2-7	ASSSDWATYEQY
TRBV14	TRBJ1-1	ASSQDSQGTEAF
TRBV30	TRBJ1-1	AWSKQGGTEAF
TRBV9	TRBJ1-6	ASSEERGTVNSPLH
TRBV29-1	TRBJ1-2	SVEAGLYGYT
TRBV19	TRBJ2-4	ASSIYGFQY
TRBV25-1	TRBJ2-7	ASSDRTGGHEQY
TRBV6-6	TRBJ2-1	ASSSLEANEQF
TRBV4-1	TRBJ2-1	ASSQGSGSSYNEQF
TRBV27	TRBJ2-1	ASSWSGRALYNEQF
TRBV28	TRBJ1-2	ASSLRGAYYGYT
TRBV5-8	TRBJ2-3	ASSTGLAFPDTQY
TRBV29-1	TRBJ1-2	SVEFRGLNYGYT
TRBV6-4	TRBJ1-2	ASSDGTGEFNGYT
TRBV27	TRBJ2-1	ASSFSYSNEQF
TRBV19	TRBJ1-1	ASTSGTGGPTAF
TRBV28	TRBJ1-2	ASSLHQVGGANGYT
TRBV18	TRBJ1-2	ASSPSDRGADGYT
TRBV7-2	TRBJ2-3	ASSLVGGRAGDTQY
TRBV6-1	TRBJ2-5	ASSEATGQGSIETQY
TRBV30	TRBJ1-3	AWSISALSGNTIY
TRBV7-3	TRBJ1-2	ASSFLGDAIT
TRBV7-2	TRBJ2-7	ASSLAHRGSYEQY
TRBV7-9	-	ASSSTRTSGTYEQY
TRBV9	TRBJ2-3	ASSVGASGSTDTQY
TRBV28	TRBJ1-3	ASSQQGTLNTIY
TRBV7-3	TRBJ2-3	ASSSQPPDTQY
TRBV5-5	TRBJ2-5	ASSHWDSLSETQY
TRBV5-6	TRBJ2-5	ASSWGQGLETQY
TRBV1	TRBJ2-7	TSSAPSVVPYEQY
TRBV12-5	TRBJ2-5	ASAMGGEETQY
TRBV2	-	ATESGQGAYEQY
TRBV28	TRBJ1-2	ASSSAGSDDYGYT